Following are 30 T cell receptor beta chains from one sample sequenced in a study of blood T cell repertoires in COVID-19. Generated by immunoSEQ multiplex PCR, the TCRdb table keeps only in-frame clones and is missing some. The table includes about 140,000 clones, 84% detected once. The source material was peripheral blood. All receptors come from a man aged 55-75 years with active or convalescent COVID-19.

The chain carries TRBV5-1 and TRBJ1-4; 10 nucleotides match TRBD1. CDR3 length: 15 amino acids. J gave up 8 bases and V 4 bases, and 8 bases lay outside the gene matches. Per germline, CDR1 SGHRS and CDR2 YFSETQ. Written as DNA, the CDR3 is TGCGCCAGCAGCCCTGGGACAGGGGTGAAAGAAAAACTGTTTTTT. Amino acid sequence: CASSPGTGVKEKLFF. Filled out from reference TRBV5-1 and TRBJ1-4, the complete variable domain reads KAGVTQTPRYLIKTRGQQVTLSCSPISGHRSVSWYQQTPGQGLQFLFEYFSETQRNKGNFPGRFSGRQFSNSRSEMNVSTLELGDSALYLCASSPGTGVKEKLFFGSGTQLSVL.

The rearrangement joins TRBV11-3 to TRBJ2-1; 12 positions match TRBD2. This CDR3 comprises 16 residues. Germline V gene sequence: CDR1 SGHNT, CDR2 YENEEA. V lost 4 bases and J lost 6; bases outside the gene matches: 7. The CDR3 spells CASSWALAGGPNEQFF. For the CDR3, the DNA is TGTGCCAGCAGCTGGGCCCTAGCGGGAGGGCCCAATGAGCAGTTCTTC.

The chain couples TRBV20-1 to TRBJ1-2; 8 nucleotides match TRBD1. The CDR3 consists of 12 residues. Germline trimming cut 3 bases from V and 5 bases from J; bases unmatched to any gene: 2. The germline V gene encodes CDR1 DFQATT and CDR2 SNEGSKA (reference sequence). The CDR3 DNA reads TGCAGTGCTAGTGACAGGGGTTATGGCTACACCTTC. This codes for CSASDRGYGYTF.

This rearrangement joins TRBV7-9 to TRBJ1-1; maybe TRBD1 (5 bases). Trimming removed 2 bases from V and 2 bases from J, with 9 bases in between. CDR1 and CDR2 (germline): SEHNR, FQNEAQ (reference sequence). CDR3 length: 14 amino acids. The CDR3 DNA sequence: TGTGCCAGCAGCTTAACAGGCGGAAACACTGAAGCTTTCTTT. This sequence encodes CASSLTGGNTEAFF.

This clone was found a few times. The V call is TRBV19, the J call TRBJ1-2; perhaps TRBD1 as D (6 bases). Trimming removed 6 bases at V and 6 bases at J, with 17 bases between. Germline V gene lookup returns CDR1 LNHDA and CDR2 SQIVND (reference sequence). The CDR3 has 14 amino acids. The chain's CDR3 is CASRKGYQGNGYTF. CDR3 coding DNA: TGTGCCAGTAGGAAGGGATATCAGGGGAATGGCTACACCTTC.

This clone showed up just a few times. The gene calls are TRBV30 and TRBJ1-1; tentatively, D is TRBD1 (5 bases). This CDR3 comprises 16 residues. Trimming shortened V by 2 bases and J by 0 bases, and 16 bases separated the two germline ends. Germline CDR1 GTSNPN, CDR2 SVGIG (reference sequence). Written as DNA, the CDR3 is TGTGCCTGGAGTCCCGAAGTGACAGCGCTGAACACTGAAGCTTTCTTT. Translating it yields CAWSPEVTALNTEAFF.

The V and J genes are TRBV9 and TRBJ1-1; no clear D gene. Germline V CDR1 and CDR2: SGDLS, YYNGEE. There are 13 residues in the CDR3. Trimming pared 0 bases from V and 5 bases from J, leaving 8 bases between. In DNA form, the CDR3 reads TGTGCCAGCAGCGTAGACCGAGAGACTGAAGCTTTCTTT. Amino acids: CASSVDRETEAFF.

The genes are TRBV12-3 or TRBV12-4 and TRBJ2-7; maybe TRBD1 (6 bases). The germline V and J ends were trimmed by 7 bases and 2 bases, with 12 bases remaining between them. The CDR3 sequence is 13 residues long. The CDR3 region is CASNQQGAYEQYF. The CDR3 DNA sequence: TGTGCCAGCAACCAACAGGGCGCCTACGAGCAGTACTTC.

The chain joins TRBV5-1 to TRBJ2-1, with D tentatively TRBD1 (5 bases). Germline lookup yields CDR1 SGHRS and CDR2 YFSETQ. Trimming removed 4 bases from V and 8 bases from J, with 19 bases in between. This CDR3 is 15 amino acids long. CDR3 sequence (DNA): TGCGCCAGCAGCATGGTTAGGGGTCCGCCCGATGAGCAGTTCTTC. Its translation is CASSMVRGPPDEQFF.

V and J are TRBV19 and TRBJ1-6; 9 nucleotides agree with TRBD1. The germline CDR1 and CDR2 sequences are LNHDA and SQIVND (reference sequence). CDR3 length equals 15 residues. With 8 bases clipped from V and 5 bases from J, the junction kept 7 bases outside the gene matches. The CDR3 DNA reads TGTGCCAGTTGTTTAGACAGGGGGGATAATTCACCCCTCCACTTT. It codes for CASCLDRGDNSPLHF.

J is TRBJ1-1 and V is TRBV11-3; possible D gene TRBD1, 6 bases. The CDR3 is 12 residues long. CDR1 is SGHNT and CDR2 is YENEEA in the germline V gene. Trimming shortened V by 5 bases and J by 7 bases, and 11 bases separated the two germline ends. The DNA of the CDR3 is TGTGCCAGCAGCCAACAGGGTTTTGAAGCTTTCTTT. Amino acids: CASSQQGFEAFF. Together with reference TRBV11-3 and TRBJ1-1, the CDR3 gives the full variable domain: EAGVVQSPRYKIIEKKQPVAFWCNPISGHNTLYWYLQNLGQGPELLIRYENEEAVDDSQLPKDRFSAERLKGVDSTLKIQPAELGDSAVYLCASSQQGFEAFFGQGTRLTVV.

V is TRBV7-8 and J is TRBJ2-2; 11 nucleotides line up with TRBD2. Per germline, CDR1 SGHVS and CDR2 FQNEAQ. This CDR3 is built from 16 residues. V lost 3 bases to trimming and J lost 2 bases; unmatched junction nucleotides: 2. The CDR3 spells CASSFLAGGNTGELFF. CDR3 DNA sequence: TGTGCCAGCAGCTTTCTAGCGGGGGGTAACACCGGGGAGCTGTTTTTT.

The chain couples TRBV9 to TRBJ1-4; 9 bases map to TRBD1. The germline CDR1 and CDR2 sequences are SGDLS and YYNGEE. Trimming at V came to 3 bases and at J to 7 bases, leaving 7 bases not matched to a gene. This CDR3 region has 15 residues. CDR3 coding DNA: TGTGCCAGCAGCGGGGGACAGGGCGAAAGTGAAAAACTGTTTTTT. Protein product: CASSGGQGESEKLFF.

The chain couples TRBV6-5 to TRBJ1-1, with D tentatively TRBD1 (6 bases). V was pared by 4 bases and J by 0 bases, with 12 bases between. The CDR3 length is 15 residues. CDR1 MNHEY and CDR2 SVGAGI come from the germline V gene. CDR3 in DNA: TGTGCCAGCAGTTCCCAGGGGATTCTGAACACTGAAGCTTTCTTT. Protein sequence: CASSSQGILNTEAFF.

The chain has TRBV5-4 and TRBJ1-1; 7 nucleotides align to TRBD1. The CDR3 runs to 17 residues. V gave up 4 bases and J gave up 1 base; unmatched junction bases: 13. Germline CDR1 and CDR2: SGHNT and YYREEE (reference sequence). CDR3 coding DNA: TGTGCCAGCAGCCCGAAGACAGGGCGAGGGGGGAACACTGAAGCTTTCTTT. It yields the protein CASSPKTGRGGNTEAFF.

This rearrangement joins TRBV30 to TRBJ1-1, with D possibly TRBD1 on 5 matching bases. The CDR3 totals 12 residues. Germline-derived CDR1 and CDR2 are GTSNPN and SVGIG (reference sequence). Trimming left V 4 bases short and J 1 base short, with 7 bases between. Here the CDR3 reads CAWTQGNTEAFF. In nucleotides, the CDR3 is TGTGCCTGGACTCAGGGGAACACTGAAGCTTTCTTT.

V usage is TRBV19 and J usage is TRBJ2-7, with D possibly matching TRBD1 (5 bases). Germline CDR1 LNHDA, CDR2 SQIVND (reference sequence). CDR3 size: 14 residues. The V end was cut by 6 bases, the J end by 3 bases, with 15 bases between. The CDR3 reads CASSQGSWYYEQYF. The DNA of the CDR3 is TGTGCCAGTAGCCAGGGTTCGTGGTACTACGAGCAGTACTTC.

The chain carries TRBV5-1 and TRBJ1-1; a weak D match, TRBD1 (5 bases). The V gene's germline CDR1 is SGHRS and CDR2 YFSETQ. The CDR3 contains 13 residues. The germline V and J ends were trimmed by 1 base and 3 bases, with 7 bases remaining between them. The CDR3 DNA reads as TGCGCCAGCAGCTTGTGGGGGGACACTGAAGCTTTCTTT. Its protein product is CASSLWGDTEAFF.

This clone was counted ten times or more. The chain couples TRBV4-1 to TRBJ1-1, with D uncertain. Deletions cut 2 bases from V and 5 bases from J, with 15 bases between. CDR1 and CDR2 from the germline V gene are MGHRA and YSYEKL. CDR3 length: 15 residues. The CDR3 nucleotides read TGCGCCAGCAGCCAACGGACCGGAGGGATTACTGAAGCTTTCTTT. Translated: CASSQRTGGITEAFF.

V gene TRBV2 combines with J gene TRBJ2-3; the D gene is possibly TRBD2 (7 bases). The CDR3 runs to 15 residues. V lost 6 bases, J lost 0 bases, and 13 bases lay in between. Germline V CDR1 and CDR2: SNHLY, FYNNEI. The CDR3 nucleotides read TGTGCCAGCAGGGAGGGGAGGGGGAGCACAGATACGCAGTATTTT. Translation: CASREGRGSTDTQYF.

CDR3 DNA sequence: TGTGCCAGCAGTGACAGGCCTAATTCACCCCTCCACTTT. Protein sequence: CASSDRPNSPLHF. This chain uses TRBV6-1 with TRBJ1-6; D gene uncertain. Looked up from germline, CDR1 is MNHNS and CDR2 is SASEGT. Trimming removed 3 bases from V and 6 bases from J, with 6 bases in between. This CDR3 contains 13 residues.

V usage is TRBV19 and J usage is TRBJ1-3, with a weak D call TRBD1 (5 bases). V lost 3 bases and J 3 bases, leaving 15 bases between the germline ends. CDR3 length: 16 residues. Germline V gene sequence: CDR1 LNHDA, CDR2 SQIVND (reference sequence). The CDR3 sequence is CASSILPGGFGNTIYF. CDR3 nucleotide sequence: TGTGCCAGTAGTATCCTACCGGGGGGATTTGGAAACACCATATATTTT.

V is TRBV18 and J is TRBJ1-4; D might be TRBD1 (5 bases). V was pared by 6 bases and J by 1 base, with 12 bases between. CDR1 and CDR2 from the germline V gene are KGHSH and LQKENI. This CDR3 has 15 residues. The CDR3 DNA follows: TGTGCCAGCTCCCCGCAGGGAGGAACTAATGAAAAACTGTTTTTT. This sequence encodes CASSPQGGTNEKLFF.

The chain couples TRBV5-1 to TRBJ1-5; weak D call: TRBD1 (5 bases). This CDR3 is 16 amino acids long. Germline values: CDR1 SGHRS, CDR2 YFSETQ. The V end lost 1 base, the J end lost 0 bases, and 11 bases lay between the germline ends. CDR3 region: CASSLMPGNSNQPQHF. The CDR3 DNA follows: TGCGCCAGCAGCTTGATGCCAGGGAATAGCAATCAGCCCCAGCATTTT.

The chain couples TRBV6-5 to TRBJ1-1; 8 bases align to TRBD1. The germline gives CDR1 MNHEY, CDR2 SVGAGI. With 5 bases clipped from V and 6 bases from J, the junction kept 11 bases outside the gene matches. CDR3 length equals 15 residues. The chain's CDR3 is CASSPEDREVPEAFF. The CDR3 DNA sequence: TGTGCCAGCAGTCCGGAGGACAGGGAAGTCCCTGAAGCTTTCTTT.

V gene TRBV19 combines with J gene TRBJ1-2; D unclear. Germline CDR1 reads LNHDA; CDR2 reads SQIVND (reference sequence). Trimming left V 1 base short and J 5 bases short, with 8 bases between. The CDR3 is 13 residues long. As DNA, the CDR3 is TGTGCCAGTAGTATAGGACCGGGATATGGCTACACCTTC. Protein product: CASSIGPGYGYTF.

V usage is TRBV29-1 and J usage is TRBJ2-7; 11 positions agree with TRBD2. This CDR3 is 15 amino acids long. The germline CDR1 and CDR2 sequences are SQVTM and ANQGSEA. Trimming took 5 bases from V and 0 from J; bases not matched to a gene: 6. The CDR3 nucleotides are TGCAGCGTTCCGGGACTAGCGGCGATCTCCTACGAGCAGTACGTC. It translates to CSVPGLAAISYEQYV.

The CDR3 region has the DNA TGTGCCAGCAGCCCTGCGGCGGGTGGCAATCAGCCCCAGCATTTT. It codes for CASSPAAGGNQPQHF. The rearrangement joins TRBV7-2 to TRBJ1-5; D is uncertain. Germline V gives CDR1 SGHTA, CDR2 FQGNSA. Trimming pared 5 bases from V and 2 bases from J, leaving 13 bases between. CDR3 size: 15 residues.

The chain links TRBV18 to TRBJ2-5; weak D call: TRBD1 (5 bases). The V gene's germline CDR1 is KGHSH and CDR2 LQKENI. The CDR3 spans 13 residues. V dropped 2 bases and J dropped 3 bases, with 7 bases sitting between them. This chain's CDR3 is CASSPGREETQYF. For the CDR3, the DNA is TGTGCCAGCTCACCAGGCAGGGAAGAGACCCAGTACTTC.

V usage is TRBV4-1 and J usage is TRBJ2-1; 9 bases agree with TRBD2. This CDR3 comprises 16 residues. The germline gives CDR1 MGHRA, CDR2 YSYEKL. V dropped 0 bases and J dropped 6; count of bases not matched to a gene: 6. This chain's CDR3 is CASSQERGGLSNEQFF. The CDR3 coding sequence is TGCGCCAGCAGCCAAGAGCGGGGGGGCCTTAGCAATGAGCAGTTCTTC.